The source of this T cell receptor beta chain is a study of T cells in Graves' hyperthyroidism and ophthalmopathy. V was clipped by 3 bases and J by 4 bases; unmatched bases: 7. The germline CDR1 and CDR2 sequences are LNHDA and SQIVND (reference sequence). The CDR3 spans 15 residues. This clonotype has just a few counts. Researchers took RNA transcripts and amplified the TCR beta CDR3 regions from them. In the first-round RT-PCR of the TCR CDR3, the HTBI primer set was used. MiXCR, run by TCRdb on the multiplex PCR reads, gives a single entry per CDR3 protein. The table records about 560,000 distinct CDR3 sequences, over 15% of them present only once. Patients having uncontrolled infection, another autoimmune disease, pregnancy or lactation were not included.

The rearrangement joins TRBV19 to TRBJ2-3; 7 nucleotides line up with TRBD2. This clonotype was sampled from a young woman with Graves' hyperthyroidism. Sequencing input: blood. CDR3 residues: CASSIGLAAADTQYF. The CDR3, as DNA: TGTGCCAGTAGTATTGGGCTAGCGGCGGCAGATACGCAGTATTTT.